Below, 18 T cell receptor beta chains from the same sample are listed, as sequenced in a study of shared clonotypes between healthy human individuals. TCRdb's copy holds only in-frame clones and misses some; the assay was immunoSEQ multiplex PCR. The sample lists around 2,000,000 clones; about 92% were seen once. Cells designated naive CD8 were CD45RO-negative and were positively selected for CCR7, with terminally differentiated effector memory CD45RA+ cells excluded. Sequencing was performed on naive CD8+ T cells from PBMCs. The source is a man between 18 and 35 years old in good health. Some clones in this sample may be carry-over from other donors' samples.

The chain uses TRBV19 and TRBJ1-5, with a weak D call TRBD1 (5 bases). Trimming stripped 1 base from V and 6 bases from J, with 13 bases between. The CDR3 spans 15 residues. Germline CDR1 LNHDA, CDR2 SQIVND (reference sequence). The CDR3 sequence is CASSIAAGTVQPQHF. CDR3 bases: TGTGCCAGTAGTATAGCTGCGGGGACCGTTCAGCCCCAGCATTTT.

This chain connects TRBV4-3 to TRBJ1-2; 8 nucleotides agree with TRBD1. V was pared by 7 bases and J by 5 bases, with 6 bases of the junction left unmatched. Looked up from germline, CDR1 is LGHNA and CDR2 is YSLEER. The CDR3 has 13 amino acids. The CDR3 loop reads CASTPGGGYGYTF. CDR3 coding DNA: TGCGCCAGCACCCCAGGGGGCGGGTATGGCTACACCTTC.

This rearrangement joins TRBV19 to TRBJ2-3, with D unresolved. This CDR3 region has 15 residues. Germline V lookup: CDR1 LNHDA, CDR2 SQIVND (reference sequence). The V end was cut by 3 bases, the J end by 2 bases, with 12 bases between. In nucleotides, the CDR3 is TGTGCCAGTAGTATCCGGCCCTCCACCACAGATACGCAGTATTTT. It encodes CASSIRPSTTDTQYF.

The chain recombines TRBV5-1 with TRBJ1-2; D call uncertain. The CDR3 consists of 17 residues. Germline assignment: CDR1 SGHRS and CDR2 YFSETQ. V gave up 1 base and J gave up 0 bases, with 16 bases separating them. CDR3 nucleotides: TGCGCCAGCAGCTTGTCAACAGACCAGAACGCTAACTATGGCTACACCTTC. This translates into CASSLSTDQNANYGYTF.

This clone was counted once. The chain joins TRBV25-1 to TRBJ1-4; 10 nucleotides align to TRBD1. In germline, CDR1 is MGHDK, CDR2 SYGVNS. Unmatched junction bases numbered 8, after V lost 6 bases and J lost 7 bases. This CDR3 contains 15 residues. CDR3 protein: CASRNRQGASEKLFF. CDR3 sequence (DNA): TGTGCCAGCAGGAACAGACAGGGGGCCAGTGAAAAACTGTTTTTT.

The gene calls are TRBV2 and TRBJ2-7; 9 bases map to TRBD1. The CDR3 spans 13 residues. Germline V gene sequence: CDR1 SNHLY, CDR2 FYNNEI. Trimming took 4 bases from V and 4 from J; bases not matched to a gene: 2. CDR3 in amino acids: CASSGTGEYEQYF. CDR3 nucleotide sequence: TGTGCCAGCAGTGGGACAGGGGAATACGAGCAGTACTTC.

As DNA, the CDR3 is TGTGCCAGCAGCTTAGTATTAGGGAGCTACGAGCAGTACTTC. Amino acids: CASSLVLGSYEQYF. The chain couples TRBV7-6 to TRBJ2-7; D possibly corresponds to TRBD2 (5 bases). V was pared by 1 base and J by 3 bases, with 10 bases between. The CDR3 spans 14 residues. The V gene's germline CDR1 is SGHVS and CDR2 FNYEAQ.

For this clone: Other DNA sequences within the sample encode an identical CDR3. The chain is built from TRBV9 and TRBJ2-1; weak D call: TRBD2 (6 bases). The V gene lost 0 bases and the J gene lost 0 bases, with 7 bases spanning the gap. This CDR3 is built from 15 residues. Germline values: CDR1 SGDLS, CDR2 YYNGEE. CDR3 nucleotides: TGTGCCAGCAGCGTAGACGGGGGCTCCTACAATGAGCAGTTCTTC. Residues: CASSVDGGSYNEQFF.

The rearrangement links TRBV10-2 to TRBJ2-3; TRBD1 might be the D (6 bases). The germline V and J ends were trimmed by 6 bases and 4 bases, with 14 bases remaining between them. Per germline, CDR1 WSHSY and CDR2 SAAADI. CDR3 length equals 14 residues. CDR3 DNA sequence: TGCGCCAGCAGCCAGTACAGGGTCTCAGATACGCAGTATTTT. It translates to CASSQYRVSDTQYF.

This clone was detected only once. V usage is TRBV13 and J usage is TRBJ2-1, with D perhaps matching TRBD1 or TRBD2 (6 bases each). Per germline, CDR1 PRHDT and CDR2 FYEKMQ (reference sequence). This CDR3 contains 14 residues. Trimming stripped 1 base from V and 7 bases from J, with 11 bases between. The CDR3 coding sequence is TGTGCCAGCAGCTTAGATCCGGGGGCAAATGAGCAGTTCTTC. Residues: CASSLDPGANEQFF.

The CDR3 DNA reads as TGTGCCAGCAGTTCGTGGACAGGGGCGGTCGATGAGCAGTTCTTC. Translated, it gives CASSSWTGAVDEQFF. V gene TRBV28 combines with J gene TRBJ2-1; TRBD1 matches 9 bases. The V gene's germline CDR1 is MDHEN and CDR2 SYDVKM. The CDR3 contains 15 residues. V lost 4 bases to trimming and J lost 8 bases; unmatched junction nucleotides: 9.

This chain joins TRBV10-3 and TRBJ2-7, with D perhaps matching TRBD2 (7 bases). The CDR3 totals 14 residues. Germline CDR1 reads ENHRY; CDR2 reads SYGVKD. V lost 4 bases, J lost 2 bases, and 12 bases lay in between. The CDR3 spells CAISGGGAPYEQYF. CDR3 nucleotide sequence: TGTGCCATCAGTGGTGGGGGGGCCCCCTACGAGCAGTACTTC.

The chain carries TRBV7-9 and TRBJ2-5, with 12 bases aligning to TRBD1. CDR1 is SEHNR and CDR2 is FQNEAQ in the germline V gene (reference sequence). V lost 4 bases to trimming and J lost 4 bases; unmatched junction nucleotides: 4. The CDR3 has 15 residues. The CDR3: CASSSGTGGRETQYF. CDR3 nucleotides: TGTGCCAGCAGCTCGGGGACAGGGGGCAGAGAGACCCAGTACTTC.

This clone has only one observation. The V and J genes are TRBV25-1 and TRBJ2-1; 9 bases align to TRBD2. Per the germline V gene, CDR1 is MGHDK and CDR2 is SYGVNS. After removal of 7 bases from V and 4 bases from J, the junction contained 8 bases not matched to a gene. The CDR3 totals 15 residues. The CDR3 loop is CASTGSGRFYNEQFF. In nucleotides, the CDR3 is TGTGCCAGCACGGGCAGCGGGAGGTTTTACAATGAGCAGTTCTTC.

This chain connects TRBV9 to TRBJ2-7; D possibly corresponds to TRBD2 (5 bases). V lost 3 bases to trimming and J lost 4 bases, with 14 bases between them. CDR3 length: 14 amino acids. In germline, CDR1 is SGDLS, CDR2 YYNGEE. The CDR3 loop reads CASSEAAFPYEQYF. DNA for the CDR3: TGTGCCAGCAGCGAAGCGGCTTTTCCTTACGAGCAGTACTTC.

This chain connects TRBV10-1 to TRBJ2-5; TRBD2 is a possible D gene (5 bases). Trimming pared 1 base from V and 5 bases from J, leaving 14 bases between. The CDR3 is 15 residues long. Germline CDR1 reads WNHNN; CDR2 reads SYGVQD (reference sequence). CDR3 region: CASSELPRPGETQYF. CDR3 bases: TGCGCCAGCAGTGAGTTACCGCGGCCGGGGGAGACCCAGTACTTC.

The chain combines TRBV27 with TRBJ2-3; 10 bases are a match to TRBD2. The CDR3 is made up of 17 amino acids. Germline lookup yields CDR1 MNHEY and CDR2 SMNVEV (reference sequence). With 1 base clipped from V and 0 bases from J, the junction kept 4 bases outside the gene matches. The CDR3 here is CASSLYRLAGSTDTQYF. The CDR3 nucleotides read TGTGCCAGCAGTTTATATCGACTAGCGGGTAGCACAGATACGCAGTATTTT.

V gene TRBV4-2 combines with J gene TRBJ2-7; 12 bases match TRBD2. Trimming took 0 bases from V and 6 from J; bases not matched to a gene: 3. Germline CDR1 and CDR2: LGHNA and YNFKEQ. The CDR3 contains 15 residues. This CDR3 reads CASSQETSGRSEQYF. The CDR3 DNA reads as TGTGCCAGCAGCCAAGAGACTAGCGGGAGAAGCGAGCAGTACTTC.